Shown below are 24 T cell receptor beta chains from a single sample sequenced in a study of control samples from healthy donors and cancer patients. Profiled with immunoSEQ multiplex PCR; TCRdb holds only in-frame clones, not every one. The sample shows roughly 120,000 clones, roughly 91% of them seen only once. Sequenced sample: PBMCs. The receptor source for this set is a man aged 50-59 years with head and neck cancer.

The chain is built from TRBV5-1 and TRBJ2-3, with 8 bases fitting TRBD1. The CDR3 has 14 amino acids. The V gene's germline CDR1 is SGHRS and CDR2 YFSETQ. V shed 2 bases, J shed 5 bases, and the junction held 4 bases outside the gene matches. CDR3 sequence: CASSFRTGKDTQYF. The CDR3, as DNA: TGCGCCAGCAGCTTTCGGACAGGGAAAGATACGCAGTATTTT. Full variable domain (missing parts from reference TRBV5-1 and TRBJ2-3): KAGVTQTPRYLIKTRGQQVTLSCSPISGHRSVSWYQQTPGQGLQFLFEYFSETQRNKGNFPGRFSGRQFSNSRSEMNVSTLELGDSALYLCASSFRTGKDTQYFGPGTRLTVL.

The gene calls are TRBV5-5 and TRBJ2-7; TRBD2 matches at 8 bases. CDR1 and CDR2 from the germline V gene are SGHKS and YYEKEE (reference sequence). The CDR3 runs to 17 residues. V dropped 4 bases and J dropped 7; count of bases not matched to a gene: 19. DNA of the CDR3: TGTGCCAGCAGCCCACCTGGGCTAGCGGGCCGGCCTAGGGAGCAGTACTTC. It is translated as CASSPPGLAGRPREQYF.

This sequence joins TRBV6-5 and TRBJ1-1; the D is unclear. The CDR3 loop spans 15 amino acids. Deletions cut 6 bases from V and 4 bases from J, with 18 bases between. The germline gives CDR1 MNHEY, CDR2 SVGAGI. The CDR3 here is CASSYRGLGATEAFF. Here the CDR3 DNA reads TGTGCCAGCAGCTATAGAGGGTTGGGCGCCACTGAAGCTTTCTTT.

The chain carries TRBV2 and TRBJ2-7; 7 bases line up with TRBD1. With 4 bases clipped from V and 4 bases from J, the junction kept 4 bases outside the gene matches. The V gene's germline CDR1 is SNHLY and CDR2 FYNNEI. The CDR3 is made up of 13 amino acids. This CDR3 is CASSGGQSYEQYF. In DNA, the CDR3 is TGTGCCAGCAGTGGGGGACAGTCTTACGAGCAGTACTTC.

Comments on this clone: Within the sample, other DNA sequences also encode this same CDR3. V is TRBV7-3 and J is TRBJ2-1; 11 bases map to TRBD2. The CDR3 has 14 residues. CDR1 and CDR2 (germline): SGHTA, FQGTGA. The ends lost 5 bases at V and 7 bases at J; junction bases unmatched: 4. The CDR3 is CASSLAGGPNEQFF. The DNA of the CDR3 is TGTGCCAGCAGCCTAGCGGGGGGCCCTAATGAGCAGTTCTTC.

The rearrangement joins TRBV12-3 or TRBV12-4 to TRBJ1-2; D may be TRBD1 (5 bases). This CDR3 has 13 amino acids. The germline V and J ends were trimmed by 6 bases and 5 bases, with 13 bases remaining between them. The chain's CDR3 is CASSPRDQYGYTF. The CDR3 nucleotides are TGTGCCAGCAGCCCCCGGGACCAGTATGGCTACACCTTC.

V gene TRBV5-1 combines with J gene TRBJ1-4; D possibly corresponds to TRBD1 (5 bases). The CDR3 contains 17 residues. The V gene lost 0 bases and the J gene lost 5 bases, with 17 bases spanning the gap. Per germline, CDR1 SGHRS and CDR2 YFSETQ. The CDR3 DNA is TGCGCCAGCAGCTTGGGGGGAGGCACAGGACTAAATGAAAAACTGTTTTTT. Its translation: CASSLGGGTGLNEKLFF. The variable domain in full, with the rest retrieved from reference TRBV5-1 and TRBJ1-4, is KAGVTQTPRYLIKTRGQQVTLSCSPISGHRSVSWYQQTPGQGLQFLFEYFSETQRNKGNFPGRFSGRQFSNSRSEMNVSTLELGDSALYLCASSLGGGTGLNEKLFFGSGTQLSVL.

The gene calls are TRBV6-5 and TRBJ1-2; D is possibly TRBD1 (5 bases). The CDR3 covers 13 residues. Trimming pared 10 bases from V and 8 bases from J, leaving 20 bases between. CDR1 is MNHEY and CDR2 is SVGAGI in the germline V gene. The CDR3 DNA reads as TGTGCCACCCGGGTGGGAGGGACGAAGGGCTACACCTTC. Its translation is CATRVGGTKGYTF.

The V and J genes are TRBV5-1 and TRBJ2-3; the D gene is possibly TRBD1 (6 bases). The germline CDR1 and CDR2 sequences are SGHRS and YFSETQ. This CDR3 has 13 amino acids. Trimming stripped 7 bases from V and 7 bases from J, with 16 bases between. CDR3 sequence: CASSTGGLNTQYF. CDR3 nucleotides: TGCGCCAGCTCGACAGGCGGGCTGAATACGCAGTATTTT.

The V call is TRBV6-1, the J call TRBJ2-4; TRBD1 matches 11 bases. Germline V gene lookup returns CDR1 MNHNS and CDR2 SASEGT. This CDR3 region has 19 residues. Trimming cost V 4 bases and J 0 bases; bases outside gene matches: 11. CDR3 in amino acids: CASSVAGQGASGAKNIQYF. The CDR3 DNA reads as TGTGCCAGCAGTGTTGCCGGACAGGGGGCCTCGGGAGCCAAAAACATTCAGTACTTC.

This clone was counted once. The chain joins TRBV7-3 to TRBJ1-1; tentatively, D is TRBD1 (6 bases). The CDR3 has 14 amino acids. V lost 4 bases, J lost 11 bases, and 20 bases lay in between. CDR1 SGHTA and CDR2 FQGTGA come from the germline V gene. The CDR3 bases are TGTGCCAGCAGCTCTGGACAGTTAAAGGGGATGGCTTTCTTT. It encodes CASSSGQLKGMAFF.

This rearrangement joins TRBV2 to TRBJ2-7, with TRBD2 matching 10 bases. The CDR3 covers 17 residues. Germline CDR1 SNHLY, CDR2 FYNNEI. V was pared by 7 bases and J by 0 bases, with 12 bases of the junction left unmatched. The CDR3 loop reads CASKGGLAGESSYEQYF. CDR3 bases: TGTGCCAGCAAGGGAGGTCTAGCGGGGGAGAGCTCCTACGAGCAGTACTTC.

The V gene is TRBV30, the J gene TRBJ1-2; D possibly corresponds to TRBD1 (6 bases). Germline CDR1 reads GTSNPN; CDR2 reads SVGIG (reference sequence). The germline V and J ends were trimmed by 2 bases and 4 bases, with 17 bases remaining between them. CDR3 length equals 15 residues. CDR3 sequence: CAWSTYTRGGYGYTF. In nucleotides, the CDR3 is TGTGCCTGGAGTACGTACACCAGGGGAGGCTATGGCTACACCTTC.

This clone was detected only once. The chain combines TRBV12-3 or TRBV12-4 with TRBJ1-2; D gene uncertain. V was cut by 5 bases and J by 8 bases, with 15 bases left in between. This CDR3 contains 13 residues. CDR3 DNA: TGTGCCAGCAGTGCGCCGACGACCCTGGGCTACACCTTC. This codes for CASSAPTTLGYTF.

Comment on this clone: This sample includes further DNA sequences coding for the same CDR3. This rearrangement joins TRBV3-1 (or the pseudogene TRBV3-2) to TRBJ1-2; D gene uncertain. CDR3 size: 12 residues. Trimming took off 1 base at V and 6 bases at J, with 6 bases between the two ends. Germline lookup yields CDR1 LGHDT and CDR2 YNNKEL (reference sequence). CDR3 nucleotide sequence: TGTGCCAGCAGCCAAGGAGGACATGGCTACACCTTC. Its protein product is CASSQGGHGYTF.

The chain links TRBV28 to TRBJ2-7; D is perhaps TRBD1 (7 bases). CDR1 is MDHEN and CDR2 is SYDVKM in the germline V gene. The CDR3 loop spans 15 amino acids. The ends were cut back, 4 bases at V and 1 base at J, with 14 bases in the middle. For the CDR3, the DNA is TGTGCCAGCAGTTCCAGGGGGGTAGTTTCCTACGAGCAGTACTTC. The encoded protein is CASSSRGVVSYEQYF.

This clone was recorded once. J is TRBJ1-2 and V is TRBV12-3 or TRBV12-4; maybe TRBD1 (5 bases). Trimming took 4 bases from V and 8 from J, leaving 8 bases between them. The CDR3 sequence is 11 residues long. CDR3 nucleotide sequence: TGTGCCAGCAGTTCAGGGACCGGCTACACCTTC. Its protein product is CASSSGTGYTF.

This chain joins TRBV28 and TRBJ1-6; D call uncertain. CDR1 is MDHEN, CDR2 SYDVKM, per germline. The CDR3 has 16 amino acids. V lost 4 bases and J 6 bases, leaving 16 bases between the germline ends. The CDR3 protein is CASSSARGRFNSPLHF. The CDR3 bases are TGTGCCAGCAGTTCCGCCCGCGGACGGTTTAATTCACCCCTCCACTTT.

The V and J genes are TRBV7-3 and TRBJ2-3, with D perhaps TRBD2 (7 bases). In germline, CDR1 is SGHTA, CDR2 FQGTGA. The CDR3 has 15 residues. V gave up 2 bases and J gave up 5 bases, with 14 bases separating them. CDR3 coding DNA: TGTGCCAGCAGCTTAGAGGGGGGGTTCGTAGATACGCAGTATTTT. Translated: CASSLEGGFVDTQYF.

The chain employs TRBV4-1 and TRBJ2-5; tentative D call: TRBD1 (5 bases). V was trimmed by 3 bases and J by 5 bases, leaving 16 bases between them. Germline assignment: CDR1 MGHRA and CDR2 YSYEKL. This CDR3 has 15 amino acids. For the CDR3, the DNA is TGCGCCAGCAGCCAGGGTTGGGGCGAGACGGAGACCCAGTACTTC. Translated, it gives CASSQGWGETETQYF.

This chain links TRBV5-8 with TRBJ2-3; D remains unclear. The CDR3 spans 13 residues. Trimming shortened V by 2 bases and J by 5 bases, and 9 bases separated the two germline ends. Germline CDR1 is SGHTS and CDR2 is YDEGEE. The CDR3 is CASSLGMGDTQYF. In DNA, the CDR3 is TGTGCCAGCAGCTTAGGGATGGGAGATACGCAGTATTTT.

In this sample, this clone turned up once. The V and J genes are TRBV3-1 (or the pseudogene TRBV3-2) and TRBJ2-2; TRBD2 matches at 7 bases. Trimming at V came to 0 bases and at J to 4 bases, leaving 5 bases not matched to a gene. In germline, CDR1 is LGHDT, CDR2 YNNKEL (reference sequence). There are 16 residues in the CDR3. The CDR3 loop is CASSQDWTSRTGELFF. The CDR3, as DNA: TGTGCCAGCAGCCAAGACTGGACTAGTCGCACCGGGGAGCTGTTTTTT.

This clone has only one observation. V is TRBV7-6 and J is TRBJ1-1, with D unclear. Trimming pared 3 bases from V and 0 bases from J, leaving 11 bases between. This CDR3 has 15 residues. Germline V gene lookup returns CDR1 SGHVS and CDR2 FNYEAQ. The CDR3 coding sequence is TGTGCCAGCAGCTTTAAGGTTGGTTTGAACACTGAAGCTTTCTTT. Encoded protein: CASSFKVGLNTEAFF.

This chain uses TRBV7-2 with TRBJ2-4; 7 bases line up with TRBD2. V lost 5 bases to trimming and J lost 3 bases; unmatched junction nucleotides: 7. The CDR3 is 15 amino acids. Germline CDR1 reads SGHTA; CDR2 reads FQGNSA. The CDR3 protein is CASSRQGGVKNIQYF. The CDR3 nucleotides are TGTGCCAGCAGCCGGCAGGGAGGGGTCAAAAACATTCAGTACTTC.